This entry describes one T cell receptor (beta chain). What it recognizes is unknown. Germline V gene data show CDR1 as MGHDK and CDR2 as SYGVNS. V shed 4 bases and J 7 bases; nucleotides not matched to a gene: 6. The CDR3 runs to 13 residues. Here immunoSEQ multiplex PCR was the method, and the copy in TCRdb shows in-frame clones only, minus some. The data contain about 76,000 clones, about 95% of them seen just once; the ten biggest clones take up roughly 1.5%. The data were taken from a study of T cell clonotyping in hematopoietic cell transplantation. Study in general: Recipients' pretransplant samples followed cytoreduction. General observations from the study: Recipient TCR diversity dropped after transplant; expanded clonotypes rose from day 30 to 180.

The time point was: recipient sample about 28 days before transplant, after cytoreduction. Sample: peripheral blood mononuclear cells, taken before stem cell transplant. The sequence was collected from a woman in her forties or fifties with acute myeloid leukemia. Some clones in this sample may be carry-over from other donors' samples. V and J are TRBV25-1 and TRBJ1-1, with 7 nucleotides matching TRBD1. CDR3 nucleotides: TGTGCCAGCAGTGGTCGACAGGGTGGTGAAGCTTTCTTT. It is translated as CASSGRQGGEAFF. The whole variable domain, remainder taken from reference TRBV25-1 and TRBJ1-1, is EADIYQTPRYLVIGTGKKITLECSQTMGHDKMYWYQQDPGMELHLIHYSYGVNSTEKGDLSSESTVSRIRTEHFPLTLESARPSHTSQYLCASSGRQGGEAFFGQGTRLTVV.